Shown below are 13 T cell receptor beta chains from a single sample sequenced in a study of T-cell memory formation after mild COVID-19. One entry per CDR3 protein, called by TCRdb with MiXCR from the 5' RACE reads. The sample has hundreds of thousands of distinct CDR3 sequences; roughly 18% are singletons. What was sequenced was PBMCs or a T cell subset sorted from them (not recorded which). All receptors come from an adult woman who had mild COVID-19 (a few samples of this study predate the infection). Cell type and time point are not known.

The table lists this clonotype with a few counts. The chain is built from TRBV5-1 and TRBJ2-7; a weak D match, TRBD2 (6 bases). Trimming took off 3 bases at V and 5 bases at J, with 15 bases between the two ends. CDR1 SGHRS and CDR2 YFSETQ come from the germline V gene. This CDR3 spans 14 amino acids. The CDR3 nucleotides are TGCGCCAGCAGCTGGACGACTAGGACGAACGAGCAGTACTTC. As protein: CASSWTTRTNEQYF.

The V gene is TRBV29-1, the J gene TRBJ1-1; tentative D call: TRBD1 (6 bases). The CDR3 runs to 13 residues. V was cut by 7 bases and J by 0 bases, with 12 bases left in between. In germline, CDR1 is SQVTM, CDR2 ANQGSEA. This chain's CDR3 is CSAGGALNTEAFF. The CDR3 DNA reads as TGCAGCGCCGGGGGGGCCCTGAACACTGAAGCTTTCTTT. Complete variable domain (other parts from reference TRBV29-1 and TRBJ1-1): SAVISQKPSRDICQRGTSLTIQCQVDSQVTMMFWYRQQPGQSLTLIATANQGSEATYESGFVIDKFPISRPNLTFSTLTVSNMSPEDSSIYLCSAGGALNTEAFFGQGTRLTVV.

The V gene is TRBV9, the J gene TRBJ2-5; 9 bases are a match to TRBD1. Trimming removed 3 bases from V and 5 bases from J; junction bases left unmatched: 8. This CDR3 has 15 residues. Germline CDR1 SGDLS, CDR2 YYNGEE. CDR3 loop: CASSARQGVRETQYF. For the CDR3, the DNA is TGTGCCAGCAGCGCCCGACAGGGGGTGAGGGAGACCCAGTACTTC. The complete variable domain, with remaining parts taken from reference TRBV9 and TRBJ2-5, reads DSGVTQTPKHLITATGQRVTLRCSPRSGDLSVYWYQQSLDQGLQFLIQYYNGEERAKGNILERFSAQQFPDLHSELNLSSLELGDSALYFCASSARQGVRETQYFGPGTRLLVL.

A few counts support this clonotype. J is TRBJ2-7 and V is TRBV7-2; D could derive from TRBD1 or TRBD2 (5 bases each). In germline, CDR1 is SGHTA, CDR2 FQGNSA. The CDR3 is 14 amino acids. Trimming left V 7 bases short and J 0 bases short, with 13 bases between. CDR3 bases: TGTGCCAGCATCCCTACGGGGCTCTCCTACGAGCAGTACTTC. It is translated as CASIPTGLSYEQYF.

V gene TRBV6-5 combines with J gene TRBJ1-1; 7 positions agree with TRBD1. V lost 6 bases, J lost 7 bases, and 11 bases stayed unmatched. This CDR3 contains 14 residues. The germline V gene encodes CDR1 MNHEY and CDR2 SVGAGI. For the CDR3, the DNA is TGTGCCAGCAGGTTTGACAGGGAAAGGGTTGAAGCTTTCTTT. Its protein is CASRFDRERVEAFF.

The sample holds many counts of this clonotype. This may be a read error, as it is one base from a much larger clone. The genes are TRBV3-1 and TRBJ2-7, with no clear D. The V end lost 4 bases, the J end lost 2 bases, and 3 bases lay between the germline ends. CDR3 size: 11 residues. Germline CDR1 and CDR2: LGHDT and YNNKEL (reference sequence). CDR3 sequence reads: CASSPTYEQYF. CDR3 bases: TGTGCCAGCAGCCCCACCTACGAGCAGTACTTC.

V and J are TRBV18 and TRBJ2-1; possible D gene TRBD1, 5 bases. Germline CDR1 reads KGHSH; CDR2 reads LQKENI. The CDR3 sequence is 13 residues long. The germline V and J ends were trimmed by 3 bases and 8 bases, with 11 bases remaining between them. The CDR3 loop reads CASSPSRVDEQFF. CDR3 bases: TGTGCCAGCTCACCGTCCAGGGTCGATGAGCAGTTCTTC.

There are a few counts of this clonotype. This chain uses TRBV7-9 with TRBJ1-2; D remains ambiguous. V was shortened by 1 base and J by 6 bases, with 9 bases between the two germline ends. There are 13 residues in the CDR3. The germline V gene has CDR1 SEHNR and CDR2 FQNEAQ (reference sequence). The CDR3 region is CASSLVASDGYTF. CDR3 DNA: TGTGCCAGCAGCTTAGTGGCGTCTGATGGCTACACCTTC.

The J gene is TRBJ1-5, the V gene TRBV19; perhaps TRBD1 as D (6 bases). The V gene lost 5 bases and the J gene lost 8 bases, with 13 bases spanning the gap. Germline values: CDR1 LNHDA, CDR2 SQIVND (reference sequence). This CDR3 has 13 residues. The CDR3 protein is CASSGQGREPQHF. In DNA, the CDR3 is TGTGCCAGTAGTGGGCAGGGGAGGGAGCCCCAGCATTTT. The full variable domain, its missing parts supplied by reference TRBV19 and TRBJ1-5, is DGGITQSPKYLFRKEGQNVTLSCEQNLNHDAMYWYRQDPGQGLRLIYYSQIVNDFQKGDIAEGYSVSREKKESFPLTVTSAQKNPTAFYLCASSGQGREPQHFGDGTRLSIL.

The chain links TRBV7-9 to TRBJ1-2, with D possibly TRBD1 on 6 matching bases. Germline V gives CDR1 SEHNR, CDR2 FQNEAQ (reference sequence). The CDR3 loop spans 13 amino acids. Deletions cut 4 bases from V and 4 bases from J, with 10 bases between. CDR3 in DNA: TGTGCCAGCAGCTGGGACACAAGCTATGGCTACACCTTC. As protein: CASSWDTSYGYTF.

CDR3 sequence (DNA): TGTGCCAGCAGTTACTCGATTTCAGGGGGTTATGGCTACACCTTC. Its protein product is CASSYSISGGYGYTF. The chain links TRBV6-5 to TRBJ1-2; TRBD1 agrees at 7 bases. Looked up from germline, CDR1 is MNHEY and CDR2 is SVGAGI. The CDR3 has 15 amino acids. V lost 0 bases to trimming and J lost 5 bases; unmatched junction nucleotides: 6.

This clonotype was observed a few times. CDR3 protein: CASSLNPGHTGELFF. The CDR3 nucleotides read TGTGCCAGCAGCTTAAATCCTGGCCACACCGGGGAGCTGTTTTTT. The rearrangement joins TRBV7-2 to TRBJ2-2, with D uncertain. V was shortened by 2 bases and J by 3 bases, with 10 bases between the two germline ends. Germline V gene data show CDR1 as SGHTA and CDR2 as FQGNSA. The CDR3 runs 15 residues.

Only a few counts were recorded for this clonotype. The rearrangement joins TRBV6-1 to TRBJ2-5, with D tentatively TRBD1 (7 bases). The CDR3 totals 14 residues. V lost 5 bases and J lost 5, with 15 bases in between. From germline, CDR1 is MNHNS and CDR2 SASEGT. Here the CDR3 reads CASSPRGVFETQYF. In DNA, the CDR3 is TGTGCCAGCAGTCCCAGGGGGGTTTTTGAGACCCAGTACTTC.